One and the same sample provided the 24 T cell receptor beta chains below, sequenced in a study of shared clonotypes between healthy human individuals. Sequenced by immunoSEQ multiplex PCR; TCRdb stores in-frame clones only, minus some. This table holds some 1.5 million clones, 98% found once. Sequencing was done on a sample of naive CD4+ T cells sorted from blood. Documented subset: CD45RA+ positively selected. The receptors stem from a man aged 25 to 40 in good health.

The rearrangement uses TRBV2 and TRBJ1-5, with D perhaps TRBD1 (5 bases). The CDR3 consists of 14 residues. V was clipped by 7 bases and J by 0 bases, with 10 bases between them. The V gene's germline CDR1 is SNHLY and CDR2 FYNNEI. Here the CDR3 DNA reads TGTGCCAGCACCCGCGGGGGTAGCAATCAGCCCCAGCATTTT. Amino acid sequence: CASTRGGSNQPQHF. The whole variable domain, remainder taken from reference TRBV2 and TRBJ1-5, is EPEVTQTPSHQVTQMGQEVILRCVPISNHLYFYWYRQILGQKVEFLVSFYNNEISEKSEIFDDQFSVERPDGSNFTLKIRSTKLEDSAMYFCASTRGGSNQPQHFGDGTRLSIL.

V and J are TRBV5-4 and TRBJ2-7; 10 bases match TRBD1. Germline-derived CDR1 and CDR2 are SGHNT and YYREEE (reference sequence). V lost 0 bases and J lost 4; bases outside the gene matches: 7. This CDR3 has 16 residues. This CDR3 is CASSLGTTGGWYEQYF. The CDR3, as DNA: TGTGCCAGCAGCTTGGGGACGACAGGGGGCTGGTACGAGCAGTACTTC.

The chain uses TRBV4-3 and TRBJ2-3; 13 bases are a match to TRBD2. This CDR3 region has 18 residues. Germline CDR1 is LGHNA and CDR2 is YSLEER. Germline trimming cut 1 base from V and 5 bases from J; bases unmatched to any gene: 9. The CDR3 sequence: CASSQAKPGLAGKDTQYF. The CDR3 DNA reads TGCGCCAGCAGCCAAGCAAAACCGGGACTAGCGGGAAAAGATACGCAGTATTTT.

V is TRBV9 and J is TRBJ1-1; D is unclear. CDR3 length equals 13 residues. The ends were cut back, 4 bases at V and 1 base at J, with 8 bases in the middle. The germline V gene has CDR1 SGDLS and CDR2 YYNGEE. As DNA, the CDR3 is TGTGCCAGCAGCCCCCAACAGAACACTGAAGCTTTCTTT. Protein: CASSPQQNTEAFF.

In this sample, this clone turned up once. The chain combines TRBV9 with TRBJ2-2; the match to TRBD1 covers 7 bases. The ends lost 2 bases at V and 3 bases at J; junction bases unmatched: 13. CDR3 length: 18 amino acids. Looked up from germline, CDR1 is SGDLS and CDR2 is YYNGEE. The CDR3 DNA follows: TGTGCCAGCAGCGTTAGGGACAGCTCCCGAGTGGACACCGGGGAGCTGTTTTTT. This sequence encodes CASSVRDSSRVDTGELFF.

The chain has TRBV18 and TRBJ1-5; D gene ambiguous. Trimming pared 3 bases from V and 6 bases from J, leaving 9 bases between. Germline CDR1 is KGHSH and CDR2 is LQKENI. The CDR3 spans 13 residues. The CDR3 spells CASSPRTRQPQHF. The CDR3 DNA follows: TGTGCCAGCTCACCCCGCACCCGTCAGCCCCAGCATTTT.

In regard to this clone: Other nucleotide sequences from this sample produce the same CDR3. The CDR3 nucleotides read TGTGCCAGCAGCTTGGGTCTAGCGGGAGGGCAAGAGACCCAGTACTTC. It translates to CASSLGLAGGQETQYF. The rearrangement links TRBV5-4 to TRBJ2-5, with 12 bases lining up with TRBD2. Germline lookup yields CDR1 SGHNT and CDR2 YYREEE (reference sequence). Trimming at V came to 0 bases and at J to 2 bases, leaving 2 bases not matched to a gene. CDR3 length: 16 residues.

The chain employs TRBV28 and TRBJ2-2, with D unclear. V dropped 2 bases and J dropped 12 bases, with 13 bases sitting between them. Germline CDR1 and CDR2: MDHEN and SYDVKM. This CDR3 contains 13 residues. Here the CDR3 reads CASSLIFKGQLFF. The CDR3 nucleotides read TGTGCCAGCAGTTTAATCTTTAAGGGTCAGCTGTTTTTT.

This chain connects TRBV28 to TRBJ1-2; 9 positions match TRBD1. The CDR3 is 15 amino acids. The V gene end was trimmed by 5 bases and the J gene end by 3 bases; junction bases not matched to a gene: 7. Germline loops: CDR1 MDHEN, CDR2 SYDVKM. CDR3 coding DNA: TGTGCCAGCAGTCCGGGGGACAGGGCGCACTATGGCTACACCTTC. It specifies CASSPGDRAHYGYTF.

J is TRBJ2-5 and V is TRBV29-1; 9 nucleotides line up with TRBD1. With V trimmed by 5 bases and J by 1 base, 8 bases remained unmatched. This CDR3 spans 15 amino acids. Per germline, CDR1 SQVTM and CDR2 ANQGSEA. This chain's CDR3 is CSVRRDRATQETQYF. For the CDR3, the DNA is TGCAGCGTTCGCCGGGACAGGGCAACCCAAGAGACCCAGTACTTC.

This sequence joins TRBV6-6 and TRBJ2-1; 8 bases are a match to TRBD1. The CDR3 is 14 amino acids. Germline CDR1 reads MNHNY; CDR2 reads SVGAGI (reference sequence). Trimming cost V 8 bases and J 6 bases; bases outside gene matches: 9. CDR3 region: CASGSRGLTNEQFF. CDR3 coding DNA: TGTGCCAGCGGGTCCAGGGGGCTAACCAATGAGCAGTTCTTC.

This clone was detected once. CDR3 protein: CSVEVWTENTEAFF. The CDR3 DNA follows: TGCAGCGTTGAAGTCTGGACAGAGAACACTGAAGCTTTCTTT. The chain employs TRBV29-1 and TRBJ1-1; D is possibly TRBD1 (6 bases). V lost 1 base, J lost 1 base, and 10 bases lay in between. Looked up from germline, CDR1 is SQVTM and CDR2 is ANQGSEA. The length of the CDR3 is 14 residues.

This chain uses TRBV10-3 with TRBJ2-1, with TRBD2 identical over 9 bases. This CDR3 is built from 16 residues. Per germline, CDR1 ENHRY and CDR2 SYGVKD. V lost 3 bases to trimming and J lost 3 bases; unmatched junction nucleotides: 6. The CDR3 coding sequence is TGTGCCATCAGTGATTTAGCGGGAGTTGTCTACAATGAGCAGTTCTTC. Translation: CAISDLAGVVYNEQFF.

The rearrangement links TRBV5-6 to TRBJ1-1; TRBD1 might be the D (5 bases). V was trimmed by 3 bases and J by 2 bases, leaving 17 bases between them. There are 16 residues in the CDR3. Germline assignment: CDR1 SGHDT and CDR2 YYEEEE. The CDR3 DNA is TGTGCCAGCAGCTCACTCGACCGGACACCTAACACTGAAGCTTTCTTT. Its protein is CASSSLDRTPNTEAFF.

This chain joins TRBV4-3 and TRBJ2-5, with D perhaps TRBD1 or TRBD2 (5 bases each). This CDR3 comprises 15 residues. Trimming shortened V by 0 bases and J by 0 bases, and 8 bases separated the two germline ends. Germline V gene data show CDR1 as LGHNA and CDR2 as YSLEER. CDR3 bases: TGCGCCAGCAGCCAAGATTGGGGGAACCAAGAGACCCAGTACTTC. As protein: CASSQDWGNQETQYF.

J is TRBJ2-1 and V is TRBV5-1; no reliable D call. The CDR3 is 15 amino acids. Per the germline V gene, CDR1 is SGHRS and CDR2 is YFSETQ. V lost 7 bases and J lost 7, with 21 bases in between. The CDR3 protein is CASRSGVGNNNEQFF. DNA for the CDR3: TGCGCCAGCCGCTCTGGTGTGGGGAATAATAATGAGCAGTTCTTC.

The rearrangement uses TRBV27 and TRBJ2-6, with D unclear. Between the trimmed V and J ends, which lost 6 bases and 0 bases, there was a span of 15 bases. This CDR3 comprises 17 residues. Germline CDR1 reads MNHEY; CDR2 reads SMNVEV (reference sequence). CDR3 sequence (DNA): TGTGCCAGCAGGCCCCGGCCGGCCCACTCTGGGGCCAACGTCCTGACTTTC. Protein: CASRPRPAHSGANVLTF.

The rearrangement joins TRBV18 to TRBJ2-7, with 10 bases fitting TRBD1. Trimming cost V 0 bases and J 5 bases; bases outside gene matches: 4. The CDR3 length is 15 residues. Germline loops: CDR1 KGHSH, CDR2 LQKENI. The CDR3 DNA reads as TGTGCCAGCTCACCACCGGGACAGGGGACTAACGAGCAGTACTTC. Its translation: CASSPPGQGTNEQYF.

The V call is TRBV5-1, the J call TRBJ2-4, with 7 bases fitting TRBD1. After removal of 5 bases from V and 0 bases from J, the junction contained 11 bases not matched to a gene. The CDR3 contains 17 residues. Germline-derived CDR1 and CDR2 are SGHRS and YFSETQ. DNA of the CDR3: TGCGCCAGCAGTCAACCCGGACAGGAGCTAGCCAAAAACATTCAGTACTTC. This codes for CASSQPGQELAKNIQYF.

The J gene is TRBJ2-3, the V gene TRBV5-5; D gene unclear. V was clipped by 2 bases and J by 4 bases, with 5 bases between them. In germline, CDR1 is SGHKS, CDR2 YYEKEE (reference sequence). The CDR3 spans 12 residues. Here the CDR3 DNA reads TGTGCCAGCAGCTTACCCCCAGATACGCAGTATTTT. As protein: CASSLPPDTQYF.

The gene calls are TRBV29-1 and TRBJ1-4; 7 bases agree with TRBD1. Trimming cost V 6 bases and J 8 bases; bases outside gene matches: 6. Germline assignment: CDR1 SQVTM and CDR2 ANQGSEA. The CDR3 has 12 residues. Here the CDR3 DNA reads TGCAGCGTCCGACAGGGCCGAGAAAAACTGTTTTTT. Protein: CSVRQGREKLFF.

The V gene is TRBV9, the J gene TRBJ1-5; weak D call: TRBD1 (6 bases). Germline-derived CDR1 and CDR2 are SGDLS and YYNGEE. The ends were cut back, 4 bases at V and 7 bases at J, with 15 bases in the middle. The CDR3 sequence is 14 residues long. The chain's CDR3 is CASSREGGGQPQHF. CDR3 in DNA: TGTGCCAGCAGCCGTGAGGGGGGTGGGCAGCCCCAGCATTTT.

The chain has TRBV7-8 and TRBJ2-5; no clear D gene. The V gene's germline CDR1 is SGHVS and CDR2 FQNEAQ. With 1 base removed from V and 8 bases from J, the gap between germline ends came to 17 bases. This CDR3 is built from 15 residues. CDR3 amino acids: CASSLEVGRRKTQYF. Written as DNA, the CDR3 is TGTGCCAGCAGCTTAGAGGTCGGCCGTCGGAAAACCCAGTACTTC. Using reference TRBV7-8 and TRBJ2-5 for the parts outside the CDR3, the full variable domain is GAGVSQSPRYKVAKRGQDVALRCDPISGHVSLFWYQQALGQGPEFLTYFQNEAQLDKSGLPSDRFFAERPEGSVSTLKIQRTQQEDSAVYLCASSLEVGRRKTQYFGPGTRLLVL.

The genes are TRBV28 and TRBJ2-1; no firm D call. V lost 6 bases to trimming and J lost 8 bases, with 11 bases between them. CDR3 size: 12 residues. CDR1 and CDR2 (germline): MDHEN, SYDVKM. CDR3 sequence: CASSLTRDEQFF. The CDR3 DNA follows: TGTGCCAGCAGCTTAACCCGGGATGAGCAGTTCTTC.